This is a list of T cell receptor beta chains from one sample in a study of molecular identifiers for immune sequencing clone quantification. MiXCR was run by TCRdb on the PCR reads, yielding one entry per CDR3 protein. The sample records just under 650,000 distinct CDR3 sequences, about 20% being singletons. Sequencing was performed on naive CD8+ T cells from blood, with Jurkat cell RNA spiked in. These receptors all stem from a human donor in good health. Some libraries in this study had Jurkat cell RNA spiked in. Both conserved end residues are part of each CDR3. Fields, in order: J gene, clone size, D gene, V gene, CDR3 protein, CDR3 DNA. D genes are given only for firm matches. Size values are once, few and many counts, or a class for expanded clones, and some rows have none.

>TRBJ2-5|many|TRBD2|TRBV6-4
CASSRTASGQETQYF
TGTGCCAGCAGTCGAACAGCTAGCGGCCAAGAGACCCAGTACTTC
>TRBJ2-3|.|.|TRBV11-3
CASSLGVRRTASTDTQYF
TGTGCCAGCAGCTTAGGGGTAAGACGGACAGCTAGCACAGATACGCAGTATTTT
>TRBJ1-1|many|.|TRBV13
CASSGPIPEAFF
TGTGCCAGCAGCGGACCTATCCCTGAAGCTTTCTTT
>TRBJ1-5|many|TRBD1|TRBV4-3
CASSQDYSGQGYQPQHF
TGCGCCAGCAGCCAAGATTATTCGGGACAGGGTTATCAGCCCCAGCATTTT
>TRBJ2-3|.|.|TRBV7-2
CASSYSPARTSTDTQYF
TGTGCCAGCAGCTATAGCCCCGCACGGACTAGCACAGATACGCAGTATTTT
>TRBJ1-2|few|.|TRBV4-3
CASSQDGSTYGYTF
TGCGCCAGCAGCCAAGATGGGTCTACCTATGGCTACACCTTC
>TRBJ2-1|many|TRBD2|TRBV7-9
CASSPEREGVNEQFF
TGTGCCAGCAGCCCGGAGCGGGAGGGGGTTAATGAGCAGTTCTTC
>TRBJ2-7|few|TRBD2|TRBV27
CASSFEAGGLYEQYF
TGTGCCAGCAGTTTTGAGGCGGGGGGGCTCTACGAGCAGTACTTC
>TRBJ2-3|many|TRBD1|TRBV29-1
CSAGQGAGSTDTQYF
TGCAGCGCCGGACAGGGGGCGGGAAGCACAGATACGCAGTATTTT
>TRBJ2-1|.|TRBD1|TRBV30
CAWSDLSTGVFYNEQFF
TGTGCCTGGAGTGATTTGTCCACAGGGGTTTTCTATAATGAGCAGTTCTTC
>TRBJ2-7|few|.|TRBV19
CASSIQEGAGYEQYF
TGTGCCAGTAGTATCCAGGAGGGGGCTGGCTACGAGCAGTACTTC
>TRBJ1-1|many|.|TRBV20-1
CSVRETGVEAFF
TGCAGTGTTAGGGAGACAGGCGTAGAAGCTTTCTTT
>TRBJ1-5|.|.|TRBV4-1
CTSSPSGGRSTGQPQHF
TGCACCAGCAGCCCGAGCGGCGGACGTTCAACTGGTCAGCCCCAGCATTTT
>TRBJ1-5|many|TRBD1|TRBV3-1
CASSRTGSNQPQHF
TGTGCCAGCAGCCGGACAGGGTCTAATCAGCCCCAGCATTTT
>TRBJ2-7|many|TRBD2|TRBV30
CAWSPGGEQYF
TGTGCCTGGAGTCCGGGGGGGGAGCAGTACTTC
>TRBJ1-1|.|.|TRBV4-3
CASSQDRVGTGSNTGAFF
TGCGCCAGCAGCCAAGATCGCGTGGGTACCGGGTCGAACACTGGAGCTTTCTTT
>TRBJ2-3|few|.|TRBV6-5
CASSYSPQASASTDTQYF
TGTGCCAGCAGTTACTCTCCCCAGGCTAGCGCTAGCACAGATACGCAGTATTTT
>TRBJ1-1|once|.|TRBV7-3
CASSPRGIQPYTEAFF
TGTGCCAGCAGCCCCCGGGGAATTCAGCCCTACACTGAAGCTTTCTTT
>TRBJ2-7|few|TRBD1|TRBV7-9
CASSLAAGGIYEQYF
TGTGCCAGCAGCTTAGCGGCAGGGGGCATCTACGAGCAGTACTTC
>TRBJ1-5|many|.|TRBV19
CASSILGTDNQPQHF
TGTGCCAGTAGTATTCTGGGGACGGACAATCAGCCCCAGCATTTT
>TRBJ1-4|many|.|TRBV4-1
CASSHPPGAPAEKLFF
TGCGCCAGCAGCCATCCCCCCGGGGCTCCGGCTGAAAAACTGTTTTTT
>TRBJ2-5|many|.|TRBV5-5
CASSPVAHIESYQETQYF
TGTGCCAGCAGCCCCGTGGCCCACATCGAGTCGTACCAAGAGACCCAGTACTTC
>TRBJ2-7|many|TRBD2|TRBV7-2
CASSPGQRGGPYEQYF
TGTGCCAGCAGCCCTGGGCAGCGGGGGGGACCCTACGAGCAGTACTTC
>TRBJ2-7|.|TRBD2|TRBV4-3
CASAAASGPYEQYF
TGCGCCAGTGCGGCGGCTAGCGGTCCCTACGAGCAGTACTTC
>TRBJ1-2|many|.|TRBV5-1
CASRLGGDSDGYTF
TGCGCCAGCCGCTTGGGGGGCGATTCCGATGGCTACACCTTC
>TRBJ1-3|many|.|TRBV14
CASSSDGPRGGNTIYF
TGTGCCAGCAGCTCAGACGGTCCCCGGGGTGGAAACACCATATATTTT
>TRBJ2-3|many|.|TRBV30
CAWSVRGDVTDTQYF
TGTGCCTGGAGTGTACGGGGCGACGTCACAGATACGCAGTATTTT
>TRBJ2-5|many|.|TRBV7-9
CASSLAEETQYF
TGTGCCAGCAGCTTAGCAGAAGAGACCCAGTACTTC
>TRBJ2-7|many|TRBD1|TRBV12-3/TRBV12-4
CASSWGTGGSDEQYF
TGTGCCAGCAGTTGGGGGACAGGGGGAAGTGACGAGCAGTACTTC
>TRBJ1-4|few|TRBD1|TRBV30
CAWSSQGAYDEKLFF
TGTGCCTGGAGTTCCCAGGGGGCGTACGATGAAAAACTGTTTTTT
>TRBJ2-5|many|.|TRBV12-3/TRBV12-4
CASSGGTGGETQYF
TGTGCCAGCTCCGGGGGGACAGGAGGAGAGACCCAGTACTTC
>TRBJ1-1|.|.|TRBV19
CASEALNTEAFF
TGTGCCAGTGAGGCCTTGAACACTGAAGCTTTCTTT
>TRBJ1-5|once|.|TRBV2
CASSGIGTQGQPQHF
TGTGCCAGCAGTGGGATTGGGACCCAGGGCCAGCCCCAGCATTTT
>TRBJ2-4|many|.|TRBV7-2
CASSPAGGGWNIQYF
TGTGCCAGCAGCCCGGCAGGGGGGGGATGGAACATTCAGTACTTC
>TRBJ2-1|many|TRBD2|TRBV13
CASSAGPSGGPYNEQFF
TGTGCCAGCAGCGCAGGTCCTAGCGGGGGGCCCTACAATGAGCAGTTCTTC
>TRBJ2-7|many|TRBD2|TRBV5-3
CASSFSGGTHEQYF
TGTGCCAGCAGCTTTAGCGGGGGTACCCACGAGCAGTACTTC
>TRBJ1-5|.|.|TRBV2
CASSDPGQPNQPQHF
TGTGCCAGCAGCGACCCTGGACAGCCCAATCAGCCCCAGCATTTT
>TRBJ1-1|many|.|TRBV7-2
CASSLSPGSSEAFF
TGTGCCAGCAGCTTAAGCCCAGGGAGTTCTGAAGCTTTCTTT
>TRBJ2-7|.|.|TRBV6-6
CASSYGGESSSYEQYF
TGTGCCAGCAGTTACGGGGGAGAAAGCAGCTCCTACGAGCAGTACTTC